Below, 9 T cell receptor beta chains from the same sample are listed, as sequenced in a study of blood T cell repertoires in COVID-19. This table comes from immunoSEQ multiplex PCR, and its TCRdb copy is limited to in-frame clones, with some not included. The sample includes around 330,000 clones, approximately 88% of them seen just once. Sequenced sample: peripheral blood. These receptors were obtained from a woman in her twenties or thirties with COVID-19, enrolled during active disease.

This chain links TRBV7-9 with TRBJ2-3, with 9 bases aligning to TRBD1. The CDR3 is 14 amino acids. The V segment lost 5 bases and the J segment 6 bases; nucleotides outside the gene matches: 6. CDR1 SEHNR and CDR2 FQNEAQ come from the germline V gene (reference sequence). The CDR3 is CASSQGQGGDTQYF. The DNA of the CDR3 is TGTGCCAGCAGCCAGGGACAGGGTGGGGATACGCAGTATTTT.

Turning to this clone: Relative to the germline gene, one junction end is altered; a read error may explain this. The chain recombines TRBV9 with TRBJ1-2; 8 positions agree with TRBD1. The germline CDR1 and CDR2 sequences are SGDLS and YYNGEE. The CDR3 loop spans 15 amino acids. CDR3 sequence: CASSKGQAWNSGYTF. The DNA of the CDR3 is TGTGCCAGCAGCAAGGGACAGGCGTGGAACTCTGGCTACACCTTC.

This clone was detected only once. J is TRBJ2-7 and V is TRBV6-5; a possible D gene is TRBD1 (6 bases). Germline CDR1 and CDR2: MNHEY and SVGAGI. The CDR3 totals 14 residues. V lost 5 bases, J lost 3 bases, and 14 bases lay in between. CDR3: CASSLPRDNYEQYV. CDR3 sequence (DNA): TGTGCCAGCAGTCTTCCTCGGGACAACTACGAGCAGTACGTC.

V is TRBV9 and J is TRBJ1-2; the D gene is possibly TRBD1 (5 bases). CDR3 length equals 14 residues. Germline CDR1 SGDLS, CDR2 YYNGEE. Trimming stripped 4 bases from V and 2 bases from J, with 12 bases between. The CDR3 DNA reads TGTGCCAGCAGCCCCAGGGTATTAAACTATGGCTACACCTTC. Translating it yields CASSPRVLNYGYTF. Drawing the rest from reference TRBV9 and TRBJ1-2, the complete variable domain is DSGVTQTPKHLITATGQRVTLRCSPRSGDLSVYWYQQSLDQGLQFLIQYYNGEERAKGNILERFSAQQFPDLHSELNLSSLELGDSALYFCASSPRVLNYGYTFGSGTRLTVV.

In its sample, this clone was seen a few times. The chain links TRBV11-2 to TRBJ1-6; TRBD1 matches 8 bases. The CDR3 consists of 16 residues. Germline values: CDR1 SGHAT, CDR2 FQNNGV. Trimming at V came to 1 base and at J to 13 bases, leaving 12 bases not matched to a gene. The CDR3 region has the DNA TGTGCCAGCAGCTTAGGCAAGGGGGACAGGACCCTTCCCCTCCACTTT. Residues: CASSLGKGDRTLPLHF.

The chain is built from TRBV19 and TRBJ2-2; D call uncertain. This CDR3 has 14 amino acids. Germline CDR1 reads LNHDA; CDR2 reads SQIVND (reference sequence). The V end was cut by 5 bases, the J end by 0 bases, with 7 bases between. The CDR3 sequence: CASSRLTNTGELFF. The CDR3 DNA follows: TGTGCCAGTAGTCGCCTAACGAACACCGGGGAGCTGTTTTTT. The whole variable domain, remainder taken from reference TRBV19 and TRBJ2-2, is DGGITQSPKYLFRKEGQNVTLSCEQNLNHDAMYWYRQDPGQGLRLIYYSQIVNDFQKGDIAEGYSVSREKKESFPLTVTSAQKNPTAFYLCASSRLTNTGELFFGEGSRLTVL.

The V call is TRBV4-1, the J call TRBJ2-2, with 11 nucleotides matching TRBD1. Germline V gene sequence: CDR1 MGHRA, CDR2 YSYEKL. There are 16 residues in the CDR3. V shed 4 bases and J 0 bases; nucleotides not matched to a gene: 1. The CDR3 region is CASSPGQGANTGELFF. DNA of the CDR3: TGCGCCAGCAGCCCGGGACAGGGGGCGAACACCGGGGAGCTGTTTTTT.

This chain connects TRBV6-5 to TRBJ1-4, with 7 positions matching TRBD1. Trimming removed 5 bases from V and 3 bases from J; junction bases left unmatched: 6. The germline gives CDR1 MNHEY, CDR2 SVGAGI. CDR3 length equals 15 residues. CDR3 bases: TGTGCCAGCAGTCCCTGGACAGGCTCTAATGAAAAACTGTTTTTT. Its translation is CASSPWTGSNEKLFF.

The chain links TRBV2 to TRBJ1-5, with D possibly being TRBD1 (6 bases). The CDR3 is 17 residues long. Germline CDR1 SNHLY, CDR2 FYNNEI. Trimming pared 6 bases from V and 0 bases from J, leaving 18 bases between. The CDR3 coding sequence is TGTGCCAGCAGCAGAGGGACACAATTTTATAGCAATCAGCCCCAGCATTTT. Its protein product is CASSRGTQFYSNQPQHF.